The entry below gives a single T cell receptor beta chain sequence along with its context. Its antigen is not identified. Germline CDR1 is LGHDT and CDR2 is YNNKEL (reference sequence). V was pared by 4 bases and J by 2 bases, with 1 base of the junction left unmatched. The CDR3 is made up of 14 amino acids. The sample comes from a study of T cell responses to AZD1222 COVID-19 vaccine. Whole-study findings and limits: There were repertoire samples only from the period after the peak T cell response.

The data were produced by immunoSEQ multiplex PCR, yet TCRdb's version contains in-frame clones alone and is incomplete. The repertoire holds 100,000 to 120,000 clones, with 89% as singletons. V is TRBV3-1 (or the pseudogene TRBV3-2) and J is TRBJ1-3; the match to TRBD1 covers 8 bases. Material: peripheral blood, obtained 28 days after the second AZD1222 dose. This sequence was found in an adult who received the AZD1222 COVID-19 vaccine. The CDR3 region is CASSRQGTGNTIYF. The DNA for the CDR3 is TGTGCCAGCAGCCGACAGGGGACTGGAAACACCATATATTTT.